This section outlines one TCR beta chain sequence together with its context. As yet, its antigen is unknown. Just one base apart from a much larger clone, this may be a read error. Germline CDR1 SNHLY, CDR2 FYNNEI. This CDR3 region has 18 residues. Whole-study results and caveats: Greatest tumor Treg TCR overlap was with tumor naive CD4+ cells. Tumor memory CD4+ T cell TCR gene usage was found to cluster with blood and lymph node memory CD4+ cells and with lymph node naive CD4+ cells.

Constant-region reverse primers amplified full-length variable regions, followed by semi-nested Nested Universal Primer A PCR. TCRdb analysed the 5' RACE reads with MiXCR anew, one entry per CDR3 protein. Of about 11,000 distinct CDR3 sequences in the sample, around 28% are singletons; the top ten hold around 3.2%. Tregs were sorted as CD4+CD25+CD127-/low cells. This rearrangement joins TRBV2 to TRBJ1-1, with 12 positions matching TRBD1. Sequenced: Tregs sorted from a lymph node. The receptor comes from a female donor with breast cancer. The CDR3: CASSDRDRGLRGDTEASF. The CDR3, as DNA: TGTGCCAGCAGTGATCGGGACAGGGGGCTTCGAGGGGACACTGAAGCTTCCTTT.